The clone carrying this T cell receptor (beta chain) was observed many times. Its antigen is not identified. CDR3-region Arm-PCR and iRepertoire HTBI primers produced the TCR beta libraries. TCRdb itself ran the multiplex PCR reads through MiXCR, one entry per CDR3 protein. The repertoire holds 500,000 or so distinct CDR3 sequences, with 15% to 20% as singletons. Time point reported: newly diagnosed GD, antithyroid drugs for less than 3 months. Construction of the TCR library relied on RNA isolated from PBMCs. This sample was included in a study of regulatory T cells in long-lasting Graves disease. Study overall: For a period under 3 months, newly diagnosed Graves' patients had taken antithyroid drugs.

The V end was cut by 4 bases, the J end by 1 base, with 10 bases between. The length of the CDR3 is 14 residues. Germline values: CDR1 MNHGY, CDR2 SVAAGI. Study-level points and caveats: Only a small sample size was used, which may have cut accuracy.

The data also belong to a second study, concerning T cells in Graves' hyperthyroidism and ophthalmopathy. Per that study: The TCR CDR3 was amplified in a first-round RT-PCR using the HTBI primer set.

This sample comprised peripheral blood mononuclear cells (PBMCs), obtained at new diagnosis, from a patient treated with antithyroid drugs. The clonotype originates from a man in his forties or fifties with Graves disease. The V call is TRBV6-9, the J call TRBJ1-1; D might be TRBD1 (5 bases). The CDR3 sequence is CASSFSTGNTEAFF. Written as DNA, the CDR3 is TGTGCCAGCAGTTTTTCCACAGGGAACACTGAAGCTTTCTTT.